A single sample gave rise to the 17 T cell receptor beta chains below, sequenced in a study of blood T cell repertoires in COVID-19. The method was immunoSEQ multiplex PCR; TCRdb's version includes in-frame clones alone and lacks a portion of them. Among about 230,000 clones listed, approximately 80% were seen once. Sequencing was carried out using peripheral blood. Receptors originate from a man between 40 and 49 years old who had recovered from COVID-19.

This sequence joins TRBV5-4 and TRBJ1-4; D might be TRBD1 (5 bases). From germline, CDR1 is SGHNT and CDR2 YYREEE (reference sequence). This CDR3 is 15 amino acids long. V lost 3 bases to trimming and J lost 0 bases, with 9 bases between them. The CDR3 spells CASSSQGATNEKLFF. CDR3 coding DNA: TGTGCCAGCAGCTCTCAGGGTGCAACTAATGAAAAACTGTTTTTT.

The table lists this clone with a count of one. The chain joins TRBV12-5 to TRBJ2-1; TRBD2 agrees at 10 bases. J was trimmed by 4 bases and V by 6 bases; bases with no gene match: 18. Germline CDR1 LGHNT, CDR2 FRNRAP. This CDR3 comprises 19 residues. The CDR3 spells CASGLRGVAGLAQYNEQFF. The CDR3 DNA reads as TGTGCTAGTGGCCTCCGAGGTGTAGCGGGACTAGCGCAGTACAATGAGCAGTTCTTC. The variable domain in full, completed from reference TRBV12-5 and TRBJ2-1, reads DARVTQTPRHKVTEMGQEVTMRCQPILGHNTVFWYRQTMMQGLELLAYFRNRAPLDDSGMPKDRFSAEMPDATLATLKIQPSEPRDSAVYFCASGLRGVAGLAQYNEQFFGPGTRLTVL.

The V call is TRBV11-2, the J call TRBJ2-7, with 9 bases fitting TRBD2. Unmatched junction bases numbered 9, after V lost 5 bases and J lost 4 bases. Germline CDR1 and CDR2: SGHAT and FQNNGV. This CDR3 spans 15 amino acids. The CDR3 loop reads CASSLLAGEGYEQYF. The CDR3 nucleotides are TGTGCCAGCAGCCTACTAGCGGGCGAGGGGTACGAGCAGTACTTC.

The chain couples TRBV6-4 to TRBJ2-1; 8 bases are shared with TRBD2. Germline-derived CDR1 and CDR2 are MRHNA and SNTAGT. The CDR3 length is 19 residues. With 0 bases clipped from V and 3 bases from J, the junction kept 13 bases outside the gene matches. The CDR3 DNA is TGTGCCAGCAGTGACTCGGGGTTTGTAGGGAGCGGGAGCTACAATGAGCAGTTCTTC. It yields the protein CASSDSGFVGSGSYNEQFF.

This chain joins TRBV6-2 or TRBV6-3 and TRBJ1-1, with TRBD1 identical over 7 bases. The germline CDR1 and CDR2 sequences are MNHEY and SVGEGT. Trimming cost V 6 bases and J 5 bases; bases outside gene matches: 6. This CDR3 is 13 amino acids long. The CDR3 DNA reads TGTGCCAGCAGCTCAGGGGGTTGGACTGAAGCTTTCTTT. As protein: CASSSGGWTEAFF.

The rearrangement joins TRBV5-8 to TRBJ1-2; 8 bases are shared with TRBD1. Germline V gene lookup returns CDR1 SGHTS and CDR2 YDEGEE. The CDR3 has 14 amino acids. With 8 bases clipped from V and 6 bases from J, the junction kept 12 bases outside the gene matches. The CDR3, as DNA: TGTGCCAGTGACTGGACAGGGAGGGCGGATGGCTACACCTTC. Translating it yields CASDWTGRADGYTF. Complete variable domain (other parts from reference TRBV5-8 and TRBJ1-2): EAGVTQSPTHLIKTRGQQATLRCSPISGHTSVYWYQQALGLGLQFLLWYDEGEERNRGNFPPRFSGRQFPNYSSELNVNALELEDSALYLCASDWTGRADGYTFGSGTRLTVV.

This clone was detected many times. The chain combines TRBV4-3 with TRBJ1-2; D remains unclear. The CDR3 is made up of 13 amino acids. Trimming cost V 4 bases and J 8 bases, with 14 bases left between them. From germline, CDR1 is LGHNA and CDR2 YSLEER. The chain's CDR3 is CASSPQRRAGYTF. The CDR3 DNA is TGCGCCAGCAGCCCTCAGAGGCGGGCCGGCTACACCTTC.

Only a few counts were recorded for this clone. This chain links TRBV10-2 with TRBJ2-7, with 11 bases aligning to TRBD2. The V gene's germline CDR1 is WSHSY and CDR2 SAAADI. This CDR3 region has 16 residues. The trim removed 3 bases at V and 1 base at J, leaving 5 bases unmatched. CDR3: CASSDTGTSGSYEQYF. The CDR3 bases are TGCGCCAGCAGTGACACCGGGACTAGCGGTTCCTACGAGCAGTACTTC.

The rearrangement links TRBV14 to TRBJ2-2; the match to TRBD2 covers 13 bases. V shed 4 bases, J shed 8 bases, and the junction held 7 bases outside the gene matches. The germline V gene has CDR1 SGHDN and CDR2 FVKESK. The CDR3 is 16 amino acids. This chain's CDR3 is CASSPERTSGSGELFF. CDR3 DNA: TGTGCCAGCAGCCCAGAGCGGACTAGCGGGAGTGGGGAGCTGTTTTTT.

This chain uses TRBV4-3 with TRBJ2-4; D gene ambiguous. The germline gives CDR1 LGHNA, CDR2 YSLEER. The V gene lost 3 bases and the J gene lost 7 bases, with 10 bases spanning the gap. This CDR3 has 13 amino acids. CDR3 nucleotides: TGCGCCAGCAGCCAGGGCCTTTTTAACATTCAGTACTTC. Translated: CASSQGLFNIQYF.

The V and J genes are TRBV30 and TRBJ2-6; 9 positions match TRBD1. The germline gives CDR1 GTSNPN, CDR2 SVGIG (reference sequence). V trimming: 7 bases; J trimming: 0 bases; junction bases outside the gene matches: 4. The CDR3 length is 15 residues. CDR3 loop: CAYGTGSSGANVLTF. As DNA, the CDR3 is TGTGCCTACGGGACAGGGAGCTCTGGGGCCAACGTCCTGACTTTC.

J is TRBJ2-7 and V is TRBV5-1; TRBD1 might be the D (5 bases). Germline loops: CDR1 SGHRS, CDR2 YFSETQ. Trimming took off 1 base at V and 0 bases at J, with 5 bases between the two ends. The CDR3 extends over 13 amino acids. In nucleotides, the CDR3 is TGCGCCAGCAGCTTGCAGGGCTCCTACGAGCAGTACTTC. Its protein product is CASSLQGSYEQYF.

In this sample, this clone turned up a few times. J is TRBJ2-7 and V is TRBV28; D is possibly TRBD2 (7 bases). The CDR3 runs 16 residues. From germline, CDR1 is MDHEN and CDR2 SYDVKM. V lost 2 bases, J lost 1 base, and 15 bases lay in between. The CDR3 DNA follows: TGTGCCAGCAGTTTAAGGGGGAGGGCCCGGTCCTACGAGCAGTACTTC. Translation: CASSLRGRARSYEQYF.

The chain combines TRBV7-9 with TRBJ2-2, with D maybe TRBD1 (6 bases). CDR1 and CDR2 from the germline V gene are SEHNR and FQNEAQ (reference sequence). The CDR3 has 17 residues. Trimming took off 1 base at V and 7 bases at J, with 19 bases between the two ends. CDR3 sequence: CASSLDWAGALGGELFF. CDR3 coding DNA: TGTGCCAGCAGCTTAGATTGGGCAGGGGCTCTCGGCGGGGAGCTGTTTTTT.

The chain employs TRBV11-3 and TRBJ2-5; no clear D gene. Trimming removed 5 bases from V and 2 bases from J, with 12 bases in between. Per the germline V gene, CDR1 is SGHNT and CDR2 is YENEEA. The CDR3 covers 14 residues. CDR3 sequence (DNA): TGTGCCAGCAGCAGCGACTGGCGGCAAGAGACCCAGTACTTC. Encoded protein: CASSSDWRQETQYF.

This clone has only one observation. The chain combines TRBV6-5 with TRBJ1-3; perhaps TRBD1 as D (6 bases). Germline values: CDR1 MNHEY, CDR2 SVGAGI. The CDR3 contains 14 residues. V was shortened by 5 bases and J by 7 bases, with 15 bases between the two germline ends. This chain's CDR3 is CASSQTGGSNTIYF. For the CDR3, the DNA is TGTGCCAGCAGTCAGACAGGCGGTTCTAACACCATATATTTT.

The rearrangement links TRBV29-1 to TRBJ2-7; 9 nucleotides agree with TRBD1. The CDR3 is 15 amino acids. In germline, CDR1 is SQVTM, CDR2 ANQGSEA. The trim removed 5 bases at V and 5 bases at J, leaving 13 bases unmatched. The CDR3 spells CSVIIVDRGIDEQYF. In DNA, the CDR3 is TGCAGCGTTATAATAGTGGACAGGGGAATCGACGAGCAGTACTTC.